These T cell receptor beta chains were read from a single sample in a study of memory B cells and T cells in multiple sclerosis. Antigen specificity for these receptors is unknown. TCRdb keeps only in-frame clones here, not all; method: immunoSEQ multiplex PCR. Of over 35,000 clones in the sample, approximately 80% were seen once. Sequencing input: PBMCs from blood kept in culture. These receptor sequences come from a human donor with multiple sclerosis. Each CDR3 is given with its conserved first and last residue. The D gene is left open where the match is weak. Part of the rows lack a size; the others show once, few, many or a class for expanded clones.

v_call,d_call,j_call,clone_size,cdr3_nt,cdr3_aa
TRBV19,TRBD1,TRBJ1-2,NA,TGTGCCAGTAGCGACAGGGGGTTTTATGGCTATGGCTACACCTTC,CASSDRGFYGYGYTF
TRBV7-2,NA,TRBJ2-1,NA,TGTGCCAGCAGCCAATACAGGGCGGGCGAGCAGTTCTTC,CASSQYRAGEQFF
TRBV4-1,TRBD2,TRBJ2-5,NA,TGCGCCAGCAGCCAAGATCCCGGGGGGTATGGGACCCAGTACTTC,CASSQDPGGYGTQYF
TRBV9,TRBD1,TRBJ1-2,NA,TGTGCCAGCAGCGAGACGGACAGGGGGAACTATGGCTACACCTTC,CASSETDRGNYGYTF
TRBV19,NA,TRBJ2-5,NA,TGTGCCAGTAGTACCACAGGACTACAAGAGACCCAGTACTTC,CASSTTGLQETQYF
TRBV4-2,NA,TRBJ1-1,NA,TGTGCCAGCTCAACCCGGGGAAGCACTGAAGCTTTCTTT,CASSTRGSTEAFF
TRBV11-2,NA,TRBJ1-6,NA,TGTGCCAGCAGCTTAGATCCCTCAGGTTACTCACCCCTCCACTTT,CASSLDPSGYSPLHF
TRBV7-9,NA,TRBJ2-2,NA,TGTGCCAGCAGCCCCCCCGGGGGGCGGGACACCGGGGAGCTGTTTTTT,CASSPPGGRDTGELFF
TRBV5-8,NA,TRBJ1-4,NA,TGTGCCAGCAACACCGCTGGCAGTATAAATGAAAAACTGTTTTTT,CASNTAGSINEKLFF
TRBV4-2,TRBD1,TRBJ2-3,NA,TGTGCCAGCAGCCAAGATCGGGGGACAGGGGGCACAGATACGCAGTATTTT,CASSQDRGTGGTDTQYF
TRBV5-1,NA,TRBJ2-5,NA,TGCGCCAGCAGCCCGGGGCGGCAGTCTCAAGAGACCCAGTACTTC,CASSPGRQSQETQYF
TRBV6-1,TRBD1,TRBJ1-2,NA,TGTGCCAGCAACGGACAGGGTTCGGGAGGCTACACCTTC,CASNGQGSGGYTF
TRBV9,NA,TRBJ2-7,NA,TGTGCCAGCAGCGTAGGGGGGTCCTACGAGCAGTACTTC,CASSVGGSYEQYF
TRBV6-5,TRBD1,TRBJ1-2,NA,TGTGCCAGCAGCCGGACAGGGGTAATTGGCTACACCTTC,CASSRTGVIGYTF
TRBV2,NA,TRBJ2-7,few,TGTGCCAGCAGTGGGGTAGGGTTGGTCGAGCAGTACTTC,CASSGVGLVEQYF
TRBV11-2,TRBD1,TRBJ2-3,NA,TGTGCCAGCAGCCTTGGGACAGCCTCTAGCACAGATACGCAGTATTTT,CASSLGTASSTDTQYF
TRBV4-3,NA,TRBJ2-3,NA,TGCGCCAGCAGCCCAGACCCCAGGGTTCGAACAGATACGCAGTATTTT,CASSPDPRVRTDTQYF
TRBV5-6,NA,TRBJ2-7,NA,TGTGCCAGCAGCTGGGGGGCAGGAACCGCCAGTTACGAGCAGTACTTC,CASSWGAGTASYEQYF
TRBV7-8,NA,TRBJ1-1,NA,TGTGCCAGCAGCCTACCTGGGACTCAGCTTGAAGCTTTCTTT,CASSLPGTQLEAFF
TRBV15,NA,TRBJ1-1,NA,TGTGCCACCAGCAGCCACGGGGGAGGGAGCACTGAAGCTTTCTTT,CATSSHGGGSTEAFF